Each of the 23 T cell receptor beta chains below was sequenced from the same sample in a study of T cell repertoires and HLA-DP antigens (dated by TCRdb to between 2017 and 2018). The method was the immunoSEQ multiplex PCR assay. TCRdb's version of the immuneACCESS table is confined to in-frame rearrangements and falls short of the full clone set. An unresolved V gene accounts for under half of the shortfall where checked; the remainder is of unknown origin. In all, the sample holds around 100,000 clones, and 90% to 95% of those were seen once. The ten largest clones take up under 0.35% of the sample. Their recognized antigens are unknown. Sequenced input: CD4+ T cells from PBMCs. These receptor sequences come from a woman between 18 and 30 years old in good health and CMV-seronegative.

For this clone: The junction and the germline gene differ at one end; a read error may be behind it. The V call is TRBV7-7, the J call TRBJ2-5; D gene uncertain. The CDR3 runs 13 residues. The germline gives CDR1 SSHAT, CDR2 FNYEAQ (reference sequence). The CDR3 coding sequence is TGTGCTAGCAGCCGCCTCGTCGAGGAGACCCAGTACTTC. It specifies CASSRLVEETQYF.

In DNA form, the CDR3 reads TGTGCCAGCAGCCAAGGACTAGCGGGAGGCACCGGGGAGCTGTTTTTT. Its translation is CASSQGLAGGTGELFF. This chain links TRBV7-2 with TRBJ2-2; 14 nucleotides align to TRBD2. The trim removed 5 bases at V and 4 bases at J, leaving 3 bases unmatched. The CDR3 loop spans 16 amino acids. Looked up from germline, CDR1 is SGHTA and CDR2 is FQGNSA.

The chain carries TRBV11-2 and TRBJ1-5; D is perhaps TRBD1 (5 bases). V was clipped by 0 bases and J by 6 bases, with 12 bases between them. In germline, CDR1 is SGHAT, CDR2 FQNNGV. There are 15 residues in the CDR3. CDR3 in DNA: TGTGCCAGCAGCTTAGATGGTGGACACGGTCAGCCCCAGCATTTT. Its translation: CASSLDGGHGQPQHF.

CDR3 amino acids: CASSKSSGADEQFF. In DNA form, the CDR3 reads TGTGCCAGCAGCAAAAGTTCGGGGGCGGATGAGCAGTTCTTC. The chain has TRBV5-4 and TRBJ2-1; D tentatively reads TRBD1 or TRBD2 (6 bases each). V shed 4 bases and J shed 8 bases, with 16 bases lying between them. The germline V gene encodes CDR1 SGHNT and CDR2 YYREEE (reference sequence). The CDR3 is 14 residues long. Full variable domain (remainder filled in from reference TRBV5-4 and TRBJ2-1): ETGVTQSPTHLIKTRGQQVTLRCSSQSGHNTVSWYQQALGQGPQFIFQYYREEENGRGNFPPRFSGLQFPNYSSELNVNALELDDSALYLCASSKSSGADEQFFGPGTRLTVL.

The gene calls are TRBV2 and TRBJ2-7, with D perhaps matching TRBD1 or TRBD2 (6 bases each). Trimming cost V 7 bases and J 0 bases, with 16 bases left between them. The CDR3 is 15 residues long. Germline V gene data show CDR1 as SNHLY and CDR2 as FYNNEI. CDR3 DNA sequence: TGTGCCAGCACCCGGGGGCGCATGAGCTCCTACGAGCAGTACTTC. It is translated as CASTRGRMSSYEQYF.

V usage is TRBV7-9 and J usage is TRBJ2-7; D remains ambiguous. The V end was cut by 1 base, the J end by 4 bases, with 5 bases between. The CDR3 totals 12 residues. The V gene's germline CDR1 is SEHNR and CDR2 FQNEAQ (reference sequence). CDR3 protein: CASSLERYEQYF. CDR3 DNA: TGTGCCAGCAGCTTAGAAAGGTACGAGCAGTACTTC.

This clone was seen only once. This chain links TRBV25-1 with TRBJ2-5, with D possibly matching TRBD2 (6 bases). The CDR3 loop spans 15 amino acids. V dropped 2 bases and J dropped 2 bases, with 12 bases sitting between them. Germline V gene data show CDR1 as MGHDK and CDR2 as SYGVNS. As DNA, the CDR3 is TGTGCCAGCAGTGAAACGGGACTCTCGCAAGAGACCCAGTACTTC. It translates to CASSETGLSQETQYF.

V is TRBV5-1 and J is TRBJ2-4, with D possibly TRBD1 on 5 matching bases. Per the germline V gene, CDR1 is SGHRS and CDR2 is YFSETQ. Deletions cut 3 bases from V and 0 bases from J, with 7 bases between. The CDR3 runs to 14 residues. The CDR3: CASSSTVAKNIQYF. The CDR3 region has the DNA TGCGCCAGCAGCTCGACAGTAGCCAAAAACATTCAGTACTTC. Full variable domain (outside the CDR3, taken from reference TRBV5-1 and TRBJ2-4): KAGVTQTPRYLIKTRGQQVTLSCSPISGHRSVSWYQQTPGQGLQFLFEYFSETQRNKGNFPGRFSGRQFSNSRSEMNVSTLELGDSALYLCASSSTVAKNIQYFGAGTRLSVL.

The CDR3 bases are TGTGCCAGCAGGGGCTCTAGCGGGAGGGCCGGAGAGCAGTACTTC. Residues: CASRGSSGRAGEQYF. This sequence joins TRBV27 and TRBJ2-5; 12 bases are a match to TRBD2. The germline V gene has CDR1 MNHEY and CDR2 SMNVEV (reference sequence). With 6 bases clipped from V and 11 bases from J, the junction kept 13 bases outside the gene matches. The CDR3 totals 15 residues.

V gene TRBV7-9 combines with J gene TRBJ2-1, with 12 nucleotides matching TRBD2. There are 19 residues in the CDR3. The J segment lost 9 bases and the V segment lost 2 bases, leaving 17 bases of the junction unmatched. CDR1 and CDR2 (germline): SEHNR, FQNEAQ (reference sequence). CDR3 DNA sequence: TGTGCCAGCAGCTTAAGACCTAGCGGGAGGGCCTCGGGTTATGGTGAGCAGTTCTTC. Protein sequence: CASSLRPSGRASGYGEQFF.

The chain carries TRBV11-1 and TRBJ1-1; 10 positions match TRBD1. Germline V gene sequence: CDR1 SGHAT, CDR2 FQDESV (reference sequence). The V and J ends lost 5 bases and 2 bases, in that order; junction bases with no gene match: 2. CDR3 size: 14 residues. The CDR3 DNA is TGTGCCAGCAGCCGACAGGGGGCAAACACTGAAGCTTTCTTT. As protein: CASSRQGANTEAFF.

V gene TRBV19 combines with J gene TRBJ1-2; D uncertain. Germline V gene data show CDR1 as LNHDA and CDR2 as SQIVND (reference sequence). The V end lost 6 bases, the J end lost 0 bases, and 8 bases lay between the germline ends. The CDR3 contains 13 residues. The CDR3 spells CASSRTANYGYTF. In nucleotides, the CDR3 is TGTGCCAGTAGCAGGACGGCTAACTATGGCTACACCTTC.

The chain joins TRBV5-4 to TRBJ2-6, with 7 bases lining up with TRBD1. The CDR3 spans 15 residues. J lost 3 bases, V lost 4 bases, and 4 bases had no gene match. From germline, CDR1 is SGHNT and CDR2 YYREEE (reference sequence). The CDR3 nucleotides read TGTGCCAGCAGCAACACAGGGGATGGGGCCAACGTCCTGACTTTC. Its translation: CASSNTGDGANVLTF.

This chain connects TRBV11-2 to TRBJ1-2; 9 nucleotides align to TRBD1. V lost 4 bases and J lost 7; bases outside the gene matches: 7. In germline, CDR1 is SGHAT, CDR2 FQNNGV. The CDR3 loop spans 14 amino acids. The DNA of the CDR3 is TGTGCCAGCAGCTCTCCGACAGGGGGTTCTGGCTACACCTTC. This sequence encodes CASSSPTGGSGYTF.

The J gene is TRBJ1-1, the V gene TRBV5-6; D is perhaps TRBD1 (5 bases). Germline-derived CDR1 and CDR2 are SGHDT and YYEEEE. V lost 3 bases, J lost 6 bases, and 18 bases lay in between. This CDR3 is built from 15 residues. As DNA, the CDR3 is TGTGCCAGCAGCTCCGGACAATCTTTACGGGCTGAAGCTTTCTTT. Translated: CASSSGQSLRAEAFF.

CDR3: CASSQHDRVNPNQPQHF. CDR3 bases: TGCGCCAGCAGCCAGCACGACAGGGTGAACCCCAATCAGCCCCAGCATTTT. The chain carries TRBV4-3 and TRBJ1-5, with 7 bases aligning to TRBD1. This CDR3 comprises 17 residues. Unmatched junction bases numbered 11, after V lost 3 bases and J lost 3 bases. Germline values: CDR1 LGHNA, CDR2 YSLEER.

The V gene is TRBV18, the J gene TRBJ2-1, with 12 bases fitting TRBD2. The CDR3 totals 15 residues. Trimming removed 6 bases from V and 5 bases from J; junction bases left unmatched: 5. CDR1 is KGHSH and CDR2 is LQKENI in the germline V gene. CDR3: CASSVLAGGNNEQFF. The CDR3 nucleotides are TGTGCCAGCTCGGTACTAGCGGGGGGTAACAATGAGCAGTTCTTC. The complete variable domain, with remaining parts taken from reference TRBV18 and TRBJ2-1, reads NAGVMQNPRHLVRRRGQEARLRCSPMKGHSHVYWYRQLPEEGLKFMVYLQKENIIDESGMPKERFSAEFPKEGPSILRIQQVVRGDSAAYFCASSVLAGGNNEQFFGPGTRLTVL.

The CDR3 nucleotides are TGTGCCAGCACCCTGAGTGAAAAACTGTTTTTT. The encoded protein is CASTLSEKLFF. The genes are TRBV28 and TRBJ1-4; D ambiguous. The length of the CDR3 is 11 residues. Germline V gene sequence: CDR1 MDHEN, CDR2 SYDVKM. Trimming took off 7 bases at V and 7 bases at J, with 7 bases between the two ends.

V is TRBV11-2 and J is TRBJ2-6, with 7 bases matching TRBD1. Germline lookup yields CDR1 SGHAT and CDR2 FQNNGV. The CDR3 spans 18 residues. Trimming removed 4 bases from V and 2 bases from J; junction bases left unmatched: 11. CDR3 DNA sequence: TGTGCCAGCAGCTCAGGGGGTTGGGGTATGACTGGGGCCAACGTCCTGACTTTC. It codes for CASSSGGWGMTGANVLTF.

This chain connects TRBV6-6 to TRBJ1-1; D uncertain. This CDR3 has 15 amino acids. V lost 5 bases and J lost 5, with 18 bases in between. Per germline, CDR1 MNHNY and CDR2 SVGAGI (reference sequence). CDR3 protein: CASSPSRTAGTEAFF. For the CDR3, the DNA is TGTGCCAGCAGTCCCTCCAGGACGGCTGGGACTGAAGCTTTCTTT.

This chain links TRBV15 with TRBJ1-1, with D maybe TRBD1 (6 bases). The CDR3 length is 16 residues. CDR1 and CDR2 from the germline V gene are LNHNV and YYDKDF (reference sequence). Trimming removed 1 base at V and 7 bases at J, with 19 bases between. This CDR3 is CATSRAAGGGQGEAFF. CDR3 coding DNA: TGTGCCACCAGCAGAGCTGCGGGCGGGGGGCAAGGTGAAGCTTTCTTT.

V and J are TRBV18 and TRBJ1-3; weak D call: TRBD1 (5 bases). The CDR3 has 17 residues. Germline V CDR1 and CDR2: KGHSH, LQKENI. V was trimmed by 8 bases and J by 0 bases, leaving 20 bases between them. The CDR3 loop is CASGTGLSVLSGNTIYF. For the CDR3, the DNA is TGTGCCAGCGGGACGGGGCTTTCGGTCCTCTCTGGAAACACCATATATTTT.

The chain has TRBV10-1 and TRBJ2-1; weak D call: TRBD2 (5 bases). Germline V gene sequence: CDR1 WNHNN, CDR2 SYGVQD (reference sequence). Trimming cost V 0 bases and J 7 bases, with 10 bases left between them. CDR3 length equals 14 residues. The CDR3 nucleotides read TGCGCCAGCAGTGAGTCGGGAAGGGAGAATGAGCAGTTCTTC. This codes for CASSESGRENEQFF.